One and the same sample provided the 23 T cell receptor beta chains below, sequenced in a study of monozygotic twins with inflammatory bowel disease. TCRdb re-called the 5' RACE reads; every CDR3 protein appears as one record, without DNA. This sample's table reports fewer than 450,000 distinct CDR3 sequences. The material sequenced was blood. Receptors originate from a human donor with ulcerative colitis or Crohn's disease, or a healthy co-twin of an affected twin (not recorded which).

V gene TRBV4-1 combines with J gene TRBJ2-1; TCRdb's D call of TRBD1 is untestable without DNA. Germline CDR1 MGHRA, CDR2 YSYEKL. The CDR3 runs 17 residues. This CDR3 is CASSQDASWGQHREQFF.

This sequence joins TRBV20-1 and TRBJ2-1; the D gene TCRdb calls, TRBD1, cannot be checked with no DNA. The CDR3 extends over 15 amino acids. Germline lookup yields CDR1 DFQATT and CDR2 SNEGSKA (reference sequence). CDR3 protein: CSAHPRGLSYNEQFF.

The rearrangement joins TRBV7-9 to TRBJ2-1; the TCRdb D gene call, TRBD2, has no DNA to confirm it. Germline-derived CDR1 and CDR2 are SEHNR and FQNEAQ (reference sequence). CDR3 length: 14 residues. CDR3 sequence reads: CASSLGGLGDEQFF.

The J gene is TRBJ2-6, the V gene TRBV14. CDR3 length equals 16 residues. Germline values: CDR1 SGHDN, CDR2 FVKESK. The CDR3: CASSQDLSSGANVLTF.

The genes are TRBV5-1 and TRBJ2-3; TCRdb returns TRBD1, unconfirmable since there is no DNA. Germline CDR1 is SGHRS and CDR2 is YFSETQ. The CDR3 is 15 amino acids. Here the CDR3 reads CASSLGDTQAAEQYF.

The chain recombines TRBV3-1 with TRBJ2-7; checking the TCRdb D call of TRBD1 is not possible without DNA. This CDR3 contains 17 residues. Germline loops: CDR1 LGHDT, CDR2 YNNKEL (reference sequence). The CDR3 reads CASSPIFYRDRGDEQYF.

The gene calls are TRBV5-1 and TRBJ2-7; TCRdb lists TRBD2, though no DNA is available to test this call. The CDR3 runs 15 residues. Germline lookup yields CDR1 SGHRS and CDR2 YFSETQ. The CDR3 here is CASSPPSGGPYEQYF.

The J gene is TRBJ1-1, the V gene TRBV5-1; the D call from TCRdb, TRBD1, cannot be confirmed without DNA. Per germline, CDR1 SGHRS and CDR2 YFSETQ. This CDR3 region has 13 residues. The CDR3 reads CASRGAANTEAFF.

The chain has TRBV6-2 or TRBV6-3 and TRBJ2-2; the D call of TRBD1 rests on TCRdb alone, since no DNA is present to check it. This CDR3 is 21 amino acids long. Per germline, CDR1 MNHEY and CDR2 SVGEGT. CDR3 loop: CASSYSKGQDRGPLNTGELFF.

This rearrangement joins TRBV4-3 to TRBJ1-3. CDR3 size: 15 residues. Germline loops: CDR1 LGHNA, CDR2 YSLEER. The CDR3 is CASSRKTSSGNTIYF.

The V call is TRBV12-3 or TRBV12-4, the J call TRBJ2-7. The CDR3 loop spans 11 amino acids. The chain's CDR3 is CASSFAVEQYF.

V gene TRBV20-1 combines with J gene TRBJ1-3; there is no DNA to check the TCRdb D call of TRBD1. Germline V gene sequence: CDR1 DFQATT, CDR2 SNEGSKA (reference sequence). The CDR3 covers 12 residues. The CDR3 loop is CSAKGAGNTIYF.

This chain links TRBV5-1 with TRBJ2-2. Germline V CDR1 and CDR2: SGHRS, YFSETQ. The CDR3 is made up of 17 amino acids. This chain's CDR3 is CASSLAGNWPNTGELFF.

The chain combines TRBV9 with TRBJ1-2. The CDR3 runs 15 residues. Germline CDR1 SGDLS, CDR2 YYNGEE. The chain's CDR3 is CASSDRAGINYGYTF.

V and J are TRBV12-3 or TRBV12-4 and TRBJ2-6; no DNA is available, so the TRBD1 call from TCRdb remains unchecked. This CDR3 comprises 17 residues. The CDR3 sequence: CASSFRTGGSGANVLTF.

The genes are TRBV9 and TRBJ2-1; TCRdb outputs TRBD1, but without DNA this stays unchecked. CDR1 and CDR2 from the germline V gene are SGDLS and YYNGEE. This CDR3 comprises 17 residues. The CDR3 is CASSVDGGQGIDNEQFF.

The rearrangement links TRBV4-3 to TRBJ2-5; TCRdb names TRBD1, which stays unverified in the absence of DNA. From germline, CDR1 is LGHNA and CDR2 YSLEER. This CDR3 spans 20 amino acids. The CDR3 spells CASSQYLSAPGQGWEETQYF.

The CDR3 sequence is CASSPYPGARAKNMQYF. This rearrangement joins TRBV7-2 to TRBJ2-4; the D call of TRBD1 rests on TCRdb alone, since no DNA is present to check it. Germline V gives CDR1 SGHTA, CDR2 FQGNSA. The CDR3 is made up of 17 amino acids.

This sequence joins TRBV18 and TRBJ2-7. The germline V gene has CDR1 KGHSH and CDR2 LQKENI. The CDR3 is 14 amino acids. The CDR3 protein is CASSLRVVPYEQYF.

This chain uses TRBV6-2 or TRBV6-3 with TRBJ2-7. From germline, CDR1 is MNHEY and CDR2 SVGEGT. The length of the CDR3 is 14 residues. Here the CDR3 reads CASSYASFSYEQYF.

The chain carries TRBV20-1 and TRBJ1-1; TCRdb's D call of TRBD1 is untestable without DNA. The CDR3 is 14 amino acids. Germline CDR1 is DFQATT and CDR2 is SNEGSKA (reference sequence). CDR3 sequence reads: CSAPRPGGNTEAFF.

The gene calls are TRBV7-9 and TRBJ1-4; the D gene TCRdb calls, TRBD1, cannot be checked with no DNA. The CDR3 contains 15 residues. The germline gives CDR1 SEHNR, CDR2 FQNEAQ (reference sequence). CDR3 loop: CASSSLSRVNEKLFF.

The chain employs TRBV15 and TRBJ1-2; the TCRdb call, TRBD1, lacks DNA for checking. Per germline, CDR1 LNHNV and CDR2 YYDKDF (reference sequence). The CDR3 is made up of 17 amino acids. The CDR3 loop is CATSRRAGQGRVYGYTF.